This TCR beta chain came from a study of T cells in women clearing cervical HPV infection. Notes on this clone: The read terminates 3 residues before the CDR3 end, so the remaining end is supplied by the germline J gene.

Only in-frame clones appear in the TCRdb table, and some are missing; sequencing was by immunoSEQ multiplex PCR. This listing includes roughly 50,000 clones. CDR1 is DFQATT and CDR2 is SNEGSKA in the germline V gene (reference sequence). The CDR3 is 11 residues long. Trimming left V 5 bases short and J 7 bases short, with 9 bases between. The sequence came from a woman aged 18 to 75 with a cervical HPV16 infection that either progressed to CIN3+ or cleared (not recorded which). The rearrangement joins TRBV20-1 to TRBJ2-1; tentatively, D is TRBD2 (5 bases). The sample was blood buffy coat. The CDR3 loop is CSARLRNEQFF. Incomplete CDR3 DNA: TGCAGTGCTCGACTAAGGAATGAG.